This T cell receptor beta chain was sequenced during a study of CXCR4 blockade with PD-1 therapy in pancreatic cancer. Generated by immunoSEQ multiplex PCR, the TCRdb table keeps only in-frame clones and is missing some. Among about 2,600 clones, 40% were seen once, and the ten largest hold 15% to 20%. This clone appeared a few times. Antigen: not known. General study findings and limits: Survival did not correlate with tumor clonality, which averaged about 0.14 versus 0.054. Clone frequency correlated with its number of distinct nucleotide rearrangements.

V lost 0 bases and J 0 bases, leaving 4 bases between the germline ends. The CDR3 loop spans 14 amino acids. Germline CDR1 is SGHNT and CDR2 is YENEEA. The chain carries TRBV11-3 and TRBJ2-3; D call uncertain. Sample: tumor tissue. The source of this sequence is a human donor with pancreatic ductal adenocarcinoma. The CDR3: CASSLEQSTDTQYF. The CDR3, as DNA: TGTGCCAGCAGCTTAGAGCAGAGCACAGATACGCAGTATTTT.